This T cell receptor beta chain was sequenced in a study of blood T cell repertoires in COVID-19. Generated by immunoSEQ multiplex PCR, the TCRdb table keeps only in-frame clones and is missing some. The table includes 200,000 or so clones, 80% to 90% detected once. The CDR3 covers 13 residues. V dropped 7 bases and J dropped 5 bases, with 13 bases sitting between them. The sequence came from a man between 45 and 60 years old who had recovered from COVID-19. Sequencing input: peripheral blood. The rearrangement links TRBV12-3 or TRBV12-4 to TRBJ2-3; D is uncertain. DNA for the CDR3: TGTGCCAGCACCTCATATCGGGTAGATACGCAGTATTTT. Amino acid sequence: CASTSYRVDTQYF.